This T cell receptor beta chain emerged from a study of prognosis after radiotherapy for stage I lung cancer. Across the study: Patients numbered approximately twelve men and over five women, aged roughly 50 to 85 with a median of about 72 years. Study findings and constraints: Lower values of Shannon entropy after stereotactic body radiation therapy were seen in patients who developed distant metastases. Once stereotactic body radiation therapy had been given, unique TCR clone counts fell, with a median of approximately 9,600 versus 7,200. Patients with and without metastases reportedly differed in TRBV and TRBJ gene usage frequencies.

From genomic DNA, TCR beta CDR3 was amplified by two-round multiplex PCR. During first-round PCR, primers specific to each TRBV and TRBJ gene were used. TCRdb itself ran the multiplex PCR reads through MiXCR, one entry per CDR3 protein. The table has more than 9,000 distinct CDR3 sequences, roughly half seen once. This clonotype was counted many times. The antigen is not known. Possible read error: a much larger clone is one base away. This CDR3 comprises 15 residues. Germline assignment: CDR1 MDHEN and CDR2 SYDVKM. The trim removed 6 bases at V and 3 bases at J, leaving 6 bases unmatched. The sample here was PBMCs, taken before or after stereotactic body radiation therapy (not recorded which). This clonotype originated in a donor of 50 years or more with non-small cell lung cancer. The rearrangement joins TRBV28 to TRBJ1-5; 9 positions match TRBD1. The CDR3 region is CASRGQGTVNQPQHF. The CDR3 nucleotides read TGTGCCAGCAGAGGACAGGGGACTGTCAATCAGCCCCAGCATTTT.